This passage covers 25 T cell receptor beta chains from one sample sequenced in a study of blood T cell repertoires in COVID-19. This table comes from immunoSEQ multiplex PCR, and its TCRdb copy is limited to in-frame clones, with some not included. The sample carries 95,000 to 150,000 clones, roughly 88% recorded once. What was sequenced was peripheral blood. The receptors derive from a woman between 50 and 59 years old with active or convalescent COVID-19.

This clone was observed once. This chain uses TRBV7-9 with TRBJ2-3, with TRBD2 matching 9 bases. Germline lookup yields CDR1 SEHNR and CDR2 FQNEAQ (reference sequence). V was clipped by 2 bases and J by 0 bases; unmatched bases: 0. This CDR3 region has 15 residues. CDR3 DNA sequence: TGTGCCAGCAGCTTAACTAGCGGGAGCACAGATACGCAGTATTTT. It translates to CASSLTSGSTDTQYF. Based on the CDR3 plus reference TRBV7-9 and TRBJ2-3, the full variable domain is DTGVSQNPRHKITKRGQNVTFRCDPISEHNRLYWYRQTLGQGPEFLTYFQNEAQLEKSRLLSDRFSAERPKGSFSTLEIQRTEQGDSAMYLCASSLTSGSTDTQYFGPGTRLTVL.

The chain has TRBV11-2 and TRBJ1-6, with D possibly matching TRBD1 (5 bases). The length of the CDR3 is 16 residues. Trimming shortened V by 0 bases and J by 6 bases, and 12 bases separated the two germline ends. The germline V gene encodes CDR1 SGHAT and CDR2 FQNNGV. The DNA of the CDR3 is TGTGCCAGCAGCTTAGATCAGGCCAGGGTTAATTCACCCCTCCACTTT. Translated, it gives CASSLDQARVNSPLHF.

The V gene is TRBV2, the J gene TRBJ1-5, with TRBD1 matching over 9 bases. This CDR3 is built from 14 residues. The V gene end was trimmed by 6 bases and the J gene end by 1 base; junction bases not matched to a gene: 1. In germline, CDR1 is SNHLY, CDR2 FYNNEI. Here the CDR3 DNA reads TGTGCCAGCAGGACAGGGGGAAGCAATCAGCCCCAGCATTTT. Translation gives CASRTGGSNQPQHF.

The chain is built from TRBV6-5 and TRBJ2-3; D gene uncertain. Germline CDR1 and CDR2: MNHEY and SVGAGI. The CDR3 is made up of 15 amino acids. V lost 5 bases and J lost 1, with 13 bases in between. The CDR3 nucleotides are TGTGCCAGCAGTCCCACCCGAACAGGCACAGATACGCAGTATTTT. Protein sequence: CASSPTRTGTDTQYF.

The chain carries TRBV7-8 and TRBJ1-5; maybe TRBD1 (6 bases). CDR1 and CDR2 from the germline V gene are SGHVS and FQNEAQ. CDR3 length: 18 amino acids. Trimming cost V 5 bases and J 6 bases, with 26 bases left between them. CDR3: CASSQGGAGEHHSQPQHF. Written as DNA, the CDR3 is TGTGCCAGCAGCCAGGGAGGGGCAGGGGAGCATCACAGTCAGCCCCAGCATTTT.

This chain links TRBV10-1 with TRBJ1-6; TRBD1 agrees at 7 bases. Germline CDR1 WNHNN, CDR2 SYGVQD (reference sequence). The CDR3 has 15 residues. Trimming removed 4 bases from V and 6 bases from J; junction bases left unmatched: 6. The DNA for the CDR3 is TGCGCCAGCAGTGTCGAATGGGACAGTAATTCACCCCTCCACTTT. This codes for CASSVEWDSNSPLHF.

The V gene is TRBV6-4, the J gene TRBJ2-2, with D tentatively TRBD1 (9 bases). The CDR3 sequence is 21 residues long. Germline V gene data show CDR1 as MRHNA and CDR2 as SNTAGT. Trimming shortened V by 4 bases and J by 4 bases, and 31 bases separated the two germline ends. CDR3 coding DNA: TGTGCCAGCAGTGCCTCTCTTGGGACAGGGAGTACGGGAGGGAGCACCGGGGAGCTGTTTTTT. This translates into CASSASLGTGSTGGSTGELFF.

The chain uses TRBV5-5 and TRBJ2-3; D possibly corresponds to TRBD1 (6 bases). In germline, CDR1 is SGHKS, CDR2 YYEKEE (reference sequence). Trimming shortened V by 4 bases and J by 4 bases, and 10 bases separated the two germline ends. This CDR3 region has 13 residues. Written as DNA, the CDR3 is TGTGCCAGCAGCACCCCAGGGGCAGATACGCAGTATTTT. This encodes CASSTPGADTQYF.

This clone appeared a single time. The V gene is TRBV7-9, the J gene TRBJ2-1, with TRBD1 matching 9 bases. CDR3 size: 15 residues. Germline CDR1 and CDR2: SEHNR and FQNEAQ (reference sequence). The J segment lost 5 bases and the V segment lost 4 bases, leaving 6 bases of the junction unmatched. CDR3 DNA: TGTGCCAGCAGCTGGGGACAGGGTGGGAACAATGAGCAGTTCTTC. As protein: CASSWGQGGNNEQFF.

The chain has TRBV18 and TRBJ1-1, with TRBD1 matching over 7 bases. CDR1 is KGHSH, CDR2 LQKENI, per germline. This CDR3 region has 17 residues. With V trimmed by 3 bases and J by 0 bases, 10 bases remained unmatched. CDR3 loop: CASSPGATGRMNTEAFF. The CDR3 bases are TGTGCCAGCTCACCTGGAGCGACAGGGAGGATGAACACTGAAGCTTTCTTT.

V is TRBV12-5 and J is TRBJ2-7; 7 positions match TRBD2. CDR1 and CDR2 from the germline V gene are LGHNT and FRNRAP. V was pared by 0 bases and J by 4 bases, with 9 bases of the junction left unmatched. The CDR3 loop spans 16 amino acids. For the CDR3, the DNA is TGTGCTAGTGGTTTGGTACTGGCGGGAGTTCGGTACGAGCAGTACTTC. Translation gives CASGLVLAGVRYEQYF.

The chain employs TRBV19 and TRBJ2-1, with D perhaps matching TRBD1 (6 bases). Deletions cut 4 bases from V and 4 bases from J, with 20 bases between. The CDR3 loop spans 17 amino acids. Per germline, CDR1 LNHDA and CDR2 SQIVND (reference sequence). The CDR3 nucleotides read TGTGCCAGTAGTACCAAACACGGACAGCCTGGGTACAATGAGCAGTTCTTC. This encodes CASSTKHGQPGYNEQFF.

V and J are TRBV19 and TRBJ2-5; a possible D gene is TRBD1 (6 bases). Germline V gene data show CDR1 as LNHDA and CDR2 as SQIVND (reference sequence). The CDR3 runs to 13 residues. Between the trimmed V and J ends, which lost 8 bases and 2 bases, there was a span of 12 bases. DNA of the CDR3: TGTGCCAGTGCCCAGGGGATTCAAGAGACCCAGTACTTC. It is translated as CASAQGIQETQYF. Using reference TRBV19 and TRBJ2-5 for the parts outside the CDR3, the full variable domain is DGGITQSPKYLFRKEGQNVTLSCEQNLNHDAMYWYRQDPGQGLRLIYYSQIVNDFQKGDIAEGYSVSREKKESFPLTVTSAQKNPTAFYLCASAQGIQETQYFGPGTRLLVL.

The CDR3 region has the DNA TGTGCCACCAGTGACGGGACAGAAAGTTATGGTACGCAGTATTTT. Protein sequence: CATSDGTESYGTQYF. The V gene is TRBV24-1, the J gene TRBJ2-3, with 7 bases that match TRBD1. Trimming took 4 bases from V and 8 from J; bases not matched to a gene: 11. CDR3 length: 15 residues. The germline CDR1 and CDR2 sequences are KGHDR and SFDVKD.

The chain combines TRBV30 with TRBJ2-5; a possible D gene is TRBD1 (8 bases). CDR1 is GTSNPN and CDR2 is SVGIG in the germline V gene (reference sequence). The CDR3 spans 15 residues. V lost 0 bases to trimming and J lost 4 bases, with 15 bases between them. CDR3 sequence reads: CAWSVDTGGGETQYF. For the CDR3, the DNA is TGTGCCTGGAGTGTAGACACAGGGGGGGGAGAGACCCAGTACTTC.

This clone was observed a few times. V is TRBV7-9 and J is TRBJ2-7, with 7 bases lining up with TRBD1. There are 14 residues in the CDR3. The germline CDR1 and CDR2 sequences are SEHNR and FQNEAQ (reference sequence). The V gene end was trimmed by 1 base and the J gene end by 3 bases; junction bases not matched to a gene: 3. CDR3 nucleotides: TGTGCCAGCAGCTTAGAGACAGGGCGCTACGAGCAGTACTTC. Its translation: CASSLETGRYEQYF.

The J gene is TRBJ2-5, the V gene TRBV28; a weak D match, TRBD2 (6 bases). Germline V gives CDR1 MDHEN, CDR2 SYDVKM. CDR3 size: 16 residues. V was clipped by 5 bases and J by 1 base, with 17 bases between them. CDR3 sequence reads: CASSAARPGSQETQYF. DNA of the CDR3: TGTGCCAGCAGTGCCGCGCGGCCCGGGAGCCAAGAGACCCAGTACTTC.

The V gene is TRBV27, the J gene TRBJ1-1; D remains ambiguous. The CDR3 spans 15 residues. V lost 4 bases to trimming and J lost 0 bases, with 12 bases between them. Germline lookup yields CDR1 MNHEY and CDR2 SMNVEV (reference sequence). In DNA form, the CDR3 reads TGTGCCAGCAGTTCGGGATTGACCCTGAACACTGAAGCTTTCTTT. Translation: CASSSGLTLNTEAFF.

The CDR3 nucleotides are TGTGCCATCAGTTCCTCGGGAGCGGGCAACTCCTACAATGAGCAGTTCTTC. This translates into CAISSSGAGNSYNEQFF. The V gene is TRBV10-3, the J gene TRBJ2-1, with a possible D match to TRBD2 (6 bases). V gave up 5 bases and J gave up 0 bases, with 17 bases separating them. CDR1 ENHRY and CDR2 SYGVKD come from the germline V gene. The CDR3 has 17 residues.

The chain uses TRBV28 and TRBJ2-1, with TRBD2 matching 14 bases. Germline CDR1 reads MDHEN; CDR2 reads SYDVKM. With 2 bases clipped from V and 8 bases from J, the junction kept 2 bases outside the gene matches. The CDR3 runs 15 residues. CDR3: CASSLKTSGRDEQFF. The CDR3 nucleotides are TGTGCCAGCAGTTTAAAGACTAGCGGGAGGGATGAGCAGTTCTTC.

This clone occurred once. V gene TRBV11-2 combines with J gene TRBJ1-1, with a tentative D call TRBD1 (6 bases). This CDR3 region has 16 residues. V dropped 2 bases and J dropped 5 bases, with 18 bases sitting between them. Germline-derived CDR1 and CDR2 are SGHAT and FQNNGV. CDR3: CASSLHPRGARTEAFF. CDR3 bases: TGTGCCAGCAGCTTACACCCCCGGGGGGCGCGTACTGAAGCTTTCTTT.

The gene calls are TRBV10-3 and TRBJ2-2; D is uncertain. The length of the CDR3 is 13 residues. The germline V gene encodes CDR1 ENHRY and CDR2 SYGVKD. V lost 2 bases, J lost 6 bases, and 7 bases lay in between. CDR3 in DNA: TGTGCCATCAGTGAGCGACTCCCCGGGGAGCTGTTTTTT. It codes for CAISERLPGELFF.

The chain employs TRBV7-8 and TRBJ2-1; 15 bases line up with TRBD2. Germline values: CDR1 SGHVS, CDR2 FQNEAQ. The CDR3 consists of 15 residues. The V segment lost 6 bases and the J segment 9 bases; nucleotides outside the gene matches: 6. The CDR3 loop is CASRTGLAGGGEQFF. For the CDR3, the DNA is TGTGCCAGCAGAACGGGACTAGCGGGAGGTGGTGAGCAGTTCTTC.

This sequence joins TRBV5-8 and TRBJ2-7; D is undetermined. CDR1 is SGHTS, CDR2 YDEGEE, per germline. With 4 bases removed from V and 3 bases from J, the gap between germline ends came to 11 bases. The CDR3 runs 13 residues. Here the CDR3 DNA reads TGTGCCAGCAGCCCCTCGTCCTTCTACGAGCAGTACTTC. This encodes CASSPSSFYEQYF.

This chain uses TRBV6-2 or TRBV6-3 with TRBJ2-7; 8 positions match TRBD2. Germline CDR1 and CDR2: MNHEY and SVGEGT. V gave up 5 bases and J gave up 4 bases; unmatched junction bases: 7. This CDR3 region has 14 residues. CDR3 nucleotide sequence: TGTGCCAGCAGTCGAGCGGGAGTTGGATACGAGCAGTACTTC. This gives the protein CASSRAGVGYEQYF.